This record covers a single TCR beta chain. The CDR3 has 15 residues. Trimming took off 2 bases at V and 4 bases at J, with 12 bases between the two ends. Germline assignment: CDR1 SGDLS and CDR2 YYNGEE. This sample was included in a study of T-cell memory formation after mild COVID-19. TCRdb called the 5' RACE reads again in MiXCR, with one record for every CDR3 protein. Here the sample spans some 350,000 distinct CDR3 sequences, over 10% being singletons. J is TRBJ2-2 and V is TRBV9; perhaps TRBD2 as D (6 bases). This receptor was obtained from a man between 18 and 35 years old who had mild COVID-19 (a few samples of this study predate the infection). Cell type and time point are not known. The sample comprised PBMCs or a T cell subset sorted from them (not recorded which). CDR3 bases: TGTGCCAGCAGCGTCTGGGCGGGGAGCACCGGGGAGCTGTTTTTT. Its translation: CASSVWAGSTGELFF.